Below, 13 T cell receptor beta chains from the same sample are listed, as sequenced in a study of PD-L1 blockade in urothelial cancer. Specified time point: pretreatment peripheral blood. Only in-frame clones appear in the TCRdb table, and some are missing; sequencing was by immunoSEQ multiplex PCR. The sample carries 130,000 or so clones, roughly 83% recorded once. The input for sequencing was PBMCs, taken around atezolizumab (anti-PD-L1) treatment. The receptors here all came from a man between 50 and 59 years old with urothelial cancer.

In the case of this clone: At one of its ends the junction is not consistent with the germline gene, which may arise from a read error. Other nucleotide sequences in the sample specify the same CDR3. The chain employs TRBV19 and TRBJ2-7; 10 nucleotides align to TRBD1. The CDR3 is made up of 15 amino acids. Germline V gives CDR1 LNHDA, CDR2 SQIVND (reference sequence). Here the CDR3 reads CASAPLGQGDYEQYF. DNA for the CDR3: TGTGCCAGTGCCCCCCTAGGACAGGGGGATTACGAGCAATACTTC.

The chain is built from TRBV4-2 and TRBJ1-2, with D unclear. Germline V gene lookup returns CDR1 LGHNA and CDR2 YNFKEQ. This CDR3 contains 16 residues. V gave up 1 base and J gave up 4 bases, with 16 bases separating them. The CDR3 region has the DNA TGTGCCAGCAGCCAAGGGGCCGAGGGTATGGTCTATGGCTACACCTTC. As protein: CASSQGAEGMVYGYTF.

This clone appeared a few times. The chain joins TRBV19 to TRBJ2-4, with 9 bases identical to TRBD2. The CDR3 extends over 18 amino acids. The junction had 12 bases not matched to a gene; V was cut back by 4 bases and J by 2 bases. The V gene's germline CDR1 is LNHDA and CDR2 SQIVND (reference sequence). DNA for the CDR3: TGTGCCAGTAGTAGTGGAGTAGCGGGAGTCCTTACCAAAAACATTCAGTACTTC. It encodes CASSSGVAGVLTKNIQYF.

The rearrangement joins TRBV5-1 to TRBJ2-7; TRBD2 matches 8 bases. Germline values: CDR1 SGHRS, CDR2 YFSETQ. The J segment lost 1 base and the V segment lost 5 bases, leaving 8 bases of the junction unmatched. The CDR3 runs to 15 residues. The DNA for the CDR3 is TGCGCCAGCAGACCTACTAGCGGAACTTCCTACGAGCAGTACTTC. It is translated as CASRPTSGTSYEQYF.

V is TRBV6-1 and J is TRBJ1-1; 11 positions match TRBD1. From germline, CDR1 is MNHNS and CDR2 SASEGT. With 3 bases clipped from V and 4 bases from J, the junction kept 4 bases outside the gene matches. The CDR3 is 15 residues long. DNA of the CDR3: TGTGCCAGCAGTGATGGGACAGGGGGATCCACTGAAGCTTTCTTT. Encoded protein: CASSDGTGGSTEAFF.

The chain uses TRBV6-5 and TRBJ2-3; TRBD2 is a possible D gene (5 bases). The germline V and J ends were trimmed by 2 bases and 1 base, with 10 bases remaining between them. This CDR3 has 15 amino acids. Germline loops: CDR1 MNHEY, CDR2 SVGAGI. CDR3 loop: CASSYGGSGTDTQYF. The DNA of the CDR3 is TGTGCCAGCAGTTACGGTGGTAGCGGCACAGATACGCAGTATTTT.

The V and J genes are TRBV6-6 and TRBJ1-2; TRBD1 might be the D (5 bases). Germline V gene lookup returns CDR1 MNHNY and CDR2 SVGAGI (reference sequence). V shed 6 bases and J shed 8 bases, with 25 bases lying between them. CDR3 length equals 16 residues. In DNA, the CDR3 is TGTGCCAGCAGCCTAGAGAGGCACAGGTCCACCTTAGGCTACACCTTC. This translates into CASSLERHRSTLGYTF.

The CDR3 region has the DNA TGTGCCAGCAGTTACGGTAGCGGGAGATACAATGAGCAGTTCTTC. Protein product: CASSYGSGRYNEQFF. The chain couples TRBV6-5 to TRBJ2-1; TRBD2 agrees at 9 bases. CDR3 length: 15 residues. Trimming at V came to 2 bases and at J to 4 bases, leaving 3 bases not matched to a gene. In germline, CDR1 is MNHEY, CDR2 SVGAGI.

The chain uses TRBV28 and TRBJ2-7; 8 nucleotides agree with TRBD2. The J segment lost 6 bases and the V segment lost 7 bases, leaving 11 bases of the junction unmatched. The CDR3 is 14 amino acids. From germline, CDR1 is MDHEN and CDR2 SYDVKM. The CDR3 DNA reads TGTGCCAGCACCTCGGGGGGGACCCGATTCGAGCAGTACTTC. It codes for CASTSGGTRFEQYF.

The chain is built from TRBV7-2 and TRBJ2-7; weak D call: TRBD2 (6 bases). The CDR3 sequence is 14 residues long. The V end was cut by 5 bases, the J end by 0 bases, with 11 bases between. Germline lookup yields CDR1 SGHTA and CDR2 FQGNSA. The CDR3 here is CASSGETSSYEQYF. In DNA form, the CDR3 reads TGTGCCAGCAGCGGAGAGACTAGCTCCTACGAGCAGTACTTC.

This clone was found once. The V gene is TRBV19, the J gene TRBJ2-5; D ambiguous. V was cut by 5 bases and J by 1 base, with 5 bases left in between. From germline, CDR1 is LNHDA and CDR2 SQIVND (reference sequence). The CDR3 covers 12 residues. The CDR3 is CASSERQETQYF. Written as DNA, the CDR3 is TGTGCCAGTAGTGAGCGCCAAGAGACCCAGTACTTC.

Of note for this clone: Other DNA sequences in the sample encode the same CDR3. The genes are TRBV27 and TRBJ2-5; TRBD1 matches 12 bases. After removal of 4 bases from V and 5 bases from J, the junction contained 5 bases not matched to a gene. CDR3 size: 15 residues. The germline CDR1 and CDR2 sequences are MNHEY and SMNVEV (reference sequence). The CDR3 DNA sequence: TGTGCCAGCAGTTCCGGGACAGGGGGCGCGGAGACCCAGTACTTC. Protein product: CASSSGTGGAETQYF.

The V gene is TRBV7-9, the J gene TRBJ2-1; D call uncertain. The CDR3 runs 12 residues. V lost 1 base and J 7 bases, leaving 5 bases between the germline ends. Germline V gene data show CDR1 as SEHNR and CDR2 as FQNEAQ (reference sequence). The DNA for the CDR3 is TGTGCCAGCAGCTTAGGGCATAATGAGCAGTTCTTC. Its translation: CASSLGHNEQFF.